The 21 T cell receptor beta chains presented below share a single source sample, sequenced in a study of CD8 T cells in Susac syndrome. The RNA input was roughly 0.45 to 1 ug, and it was reverse transcribed with random hexamers. TCRdb re-derived calls from the immunoSEQ multiplex PCR reads in MiXCR, one entry per CDR3 protein. The sample consists of 180,000 or so distinct CDR3 sequences, approximately 96% of them appearing once. Sequenced input: CD4+ T cells from PBMCs. The source of these receptors is a human donor in good health.

The sample holds one count of this clonotype. This chain joins TRBV20-1 and TRBJ2-3; D gene uncertain. CDR3 size: 12 residues. V was cut by 5 bases and J by 5 bases, with 11 bases left in between. Germline values: CDR1 DFQATT, CDR2 SNEGSKA (reference sequence). This CDR3 is CSAPGLGDTQYF. The CDR3 bases are TGCAGTGCTCCAGGATTGGGAGATACGCAGTATTTT.

The J gene is TRBJ2-5, the V gene TRBV24-1, with TRBD1 identical over 10 bases. Germline V gene data show CDR1 as KGHDR and CDR2 as SFDVKD. The CDR3 has 15 amino acids. V gave up 4 bases and J gave up 3 bases; unmatched junction bases: 4. As DNA, the CDR3 is TGTGCCACCAGTGAACGAGGGACAGGGGAAGAGACCCAGTACTTC. Translating it yields CATSERGTGEETQYF.

V and J are TRBV7-8 and TRBJ2-5, with TRBD1 identical over 7 bases. Germline lookup yields CDR1 SGHVS and CDR2 FQNEAQ. J gave up 5 bases and V 5 bases, and 5 bases lay outside the gene matches. The CDR3 consists of 13 residues. The CDR3 is CASSTGQRETQYF. CDR3 DNA: TGTGCCAGCAGCACGGGACAGCGGGAGACCCAGTACTTC.

In its sample, this clonotype was seen once. The V gene is TRBV7-2, the J gene TRBJ2-1; the D gene is possibly TRBD1 (6 bases). Germline CDR1 reads SGHTA; CDR2 reads FQGNSA. V was pared by 0 bases and J by 15 bases, with 12 bases between. The length of the CDR3 is 12 residues. In nucleotides, the CDR3 is TGTGCCAGCAGCTTAGCCGTACAGGGTTTGTTCTTC. This codes for CASSLAVQGLFF.

V gene TRBV15 combines with J gene TRBJ2-3; TRBD2 matches at 7 bases. With V trimmed by 5 bases and J by 2 bases, 7 bases remained unmatched. The CDR3 extends over 15 amino acids. Germline CDR1 reads LNHNV; CDR2 reads YYDKDF (reference sequence). CDR3 region: CATSLPGGFTDTQYF. The CDR3 DNA follows: TGTGCCACCAGCCTACCCGGGGGGTTCACAGATACGCAGTATTTT.

The J gene is TRBJ2-7, the V gene TRBV12-3 or TRBV12-4; D may be TRBD1 (6 bases). The CDR3 is 12 amino acids. V was clipped by 5 bases and J by 12 bases, with 17 bases between them. This CDR3 reads CASSQRTARPYF. The CDR3 coding sequence is TGTGCCAGCAGTCAAAGGACAGCTAGGCCGTACTTC.

The chain uses TRBV20-1 and TRBJ1-2; D perhaps matches TRBD1 (5 bases). Trimming left V 0 bases short and J 1 base short, with 12 bases between. This CDR3 has 15 amino acids. Germline V gene lookup returns CDR1 DFQATT and CDR2 SNEGSKA (reference sequence). CDR3 amino acids: CSARDGDGINYGYTF. CDR3 bases: TGCAGTGCTAGAGACGGGGACGGAATTAACTATGGCTACACCTTC.

The rearrangement links TRBV20-1 to TRBJ1-5, with no clear D. V was pared by 1 base and J by 7 bases, with 11 bases between. Germline-derived CDR1 and CDR2 are DFQATT and SNEGSKA (reference sequence). The CDR3 consists of 13 residues. This CDR3 reads CSARAATGQPQHF. The CDR3 DNA reads as TGCAGTGCTAGAGCCGCGACGGGCCAGCCCCAGCATTTT.

The V gene is TRBV29-1, the J gene TRBJ2-1; D not certain. The CDR3 has 15 residues. Germline values: CDR1 SQVTM, CDR2 ANQGSEA. Trimming cost V 6 bases and J 7 bases, with 22 bases left between them. CDR3 residues: CSVQSNLGPPNEQFF. CDR3 bases: TGCAGCGTCCAGTCCAACCTAGGACCGCCTAATGAGCAGTTCTTC.

The rearrangement uses TRBV20-1 and TRBJ2-5; D is ambiguous. CDR3 length: 11 residues. V shed 6 bases and J shed 3 bases, with 8 bases lying between them. CDR1 is DFQATT, CDR2 SNEGSKA, per germline (reference sequence). CDR3 DNA: TGCAGTGCGCGAACGAAAGAGACCCAGTACTTC. Its protein product is CSARTKETQYF.

V usage is TRBV5-4 and J usage is TRBJ2-5; 10 nucleotides line up with TRBD1. With V trimmed by 5 bases and J by 6 bases, 4 bases remained unmatched. Germline V gene data show CDR1 as SGHNT and CDR2 as YYREEE (reference sequence). This CDR3 has 13 residues. CDR3 protein: CASSKGQGKTQYF. In DNA form, the CDR3 reads TGTGCCAGCAGTAAGGGACAGGGGAAGACCCAGTACTTC.

This chain uses TRBV9 with TRBJ2-1; D is possibly TRBD2 (6 bases). V dropped 4 bases and J dropped 0 bases, with 17 bases sitting between them. The CDR3 extends over 17 amino acids. The germline CDR1 and CDR2 sequences are SGDLS and YYNGEE. As DNA, the CDR3 is TGTGCCAGCAGCCCAGAGGTCCGGGGGTCCTCCTACAATGAGCAGTTCTTC. As protein: CASSPEVRGSSYNEQFF.

The chain carries TRBV12-3 or TRBV12-4 and TRBJ2-5; TRBD1 matches 8 bases. This CDR3 is built from 14 residues. The ends lost 4 bases at V and 5 bases at J; junction bases unmatched: 6. The CDR3: CASSSRTGSETQYF. In nucleotides, the CDR3 is TGTGCCAGCAGTTCCCGGACAGGGTCGGAGACCCAGTACTTC.

This sequence joins TRBV29-1 and TRBJ1-2; D is perhaps TRBD1 (5 bases). This CDR3 contains 13 residues. V was trimmed by 6 bases and J by 4 bases, leaving 15 bases between them. Germline lookup yields CDR1 SQVTM and CDR2 ANQGSEA. The CDR3 spells CSVERTPGYGYTF. CDR3 DNA: TGCAGCGTGGAGAGGACACCAGGCTATGGCTACACCTTC.

CDR3 coding DNA: TGTGCCAGCAGCTTGGAACGGTTCGGTCGAGAGACCCAGTACTTC. Translating gives CASSLERFGRETQYF. This chain joins TRBV5-6 and TRBJ2-5; D ambiguous. The CDR3 loop spans 15 amino acids. From germline, CDR1 is SGHDT and CDR2 YYEEEE. V lost 0 bases, J lost 4 bases, and 13 bases lay in between.

The chain couples TRBV9 to TRBJ2-5, with 10 bases identical to TRBD2. The CDR3 has 14 residues. Per germline, CDR1 SGDLS and CDR2 YYNGEE. Trimming took 2 bases from V and 4 from J; bases not matched to a gene: 2. As DNA, the CDR3 is TGTGCCAGCAGCGTCAGCGGGGGGGCAGAGACCCAGTACTTC. Its translation is CASSVSGGAETQYF.

The J gene is TRBJ1-2, the V gene TRBV25-1, with D perhaps TRBD1 (5 bases). Germline V gene sequence: CDR1 MGHDK, CDR2 SYGVNS. CDR3 length: 13 residues. V was clipped by 2 bases and J by 8 bases, with 12 bases between them. In DNA, the CDR3 is TGTGCCAGCAGTGAAAACGGGGGGGAGGGCTACACCTTC. Amino acid sequence: CASSENGGEGYTF.

V usage is TRBV28 and J usage is TRBJ1-1, with 7 bases fitting TRBD1. The V gene end was trimmed by 6 bases and the J gene end by 0 bases; junction bases not matched to a gene: 4. Germline CDR1 reads MDHEN; CDR2 reads SYDVKM. This CDR3 contains 14 residues. The CDR3 reads CASRSTGMNTEAFF. The CDR3 coding sequence is TGTGCCAGCAGGTCGACAGGGATGAACACTGAAGCTTTCTTT.

The table lists this clonotype with a count of one. The rearrangement joins TRBV20-1 to TRBJ1-6; TRBD1 aligns across 8 bases. Losses at the gene ends were 1 base for V and 12 bases for J; bases not matched to a gene: 5. The CDR3 is 13 amino acids. Germline CDR1 and CDR2: DFQATT and SNEGSKA (reference sequence). This chain's CDR3 is CSARGGQGRPLHF. Written as DNA, the CDR3 is TGCAGTGCTAGAGGAGGACAGGGACGACCCCTCCACTTT.

The chain carries TRBV24-1 and TRBJ1-2; a weak D match, TRBD1 (5 bases). The CDR3 runs to 14 residues. Germline loops: CDR1 KGHDR, CDR2 SFDVKD. V lost 0 bases to trimming and J lost 6 bases, with 10 bases between them. The CDR3 loop reads CATSDLAGTDGYTF. The DNA for the CDR3 is TGTGCCACCAGTGATTTGGCAGGGACGGATGGCTACACCTTC.

This clonotype was counted a single time. The rearrangement uses TRBV20-1 and TRBJ1-6; D is possibly TRBD1 (5 bases). The CDR3 spans 13 residues. Trimming left V 6 bases short and J 7 bases short, with 13 bases between. Germline V gene data show CDR1 as DFQATT and CDR2 as SNEGSKA (reference sequence). The CDR3 here is CSATGTANSPLHF. CDR3 nucleotide sequence: TGCAGTGCCACCGGGACGGCCAATTCACCCCTCCACTTT.